This TCR beta chain was observed in a study of blood T cell repertoires in COVID-19 (dated by TCRdb to 2018 to 2020). For context, the study as a whole: Collaborator samples came from the United States, Italy and Spain and covered acute and convalescent phases of COVID-19. Subjects who had been exposed to COVID-19, were actively infected with it, or had recovered from it provided the deeply sampled blood TCRbeta repertoires that made up the dataset. HLA class I and class II types, where available, came from metadata supplied by the sample provider rather than from assay-based typing. The samples were drawn from the first 160 participants of the ongoing ImmuneRACE study and from 950 to 1,500 subjects provided by 6 global collaborators. Sample metadata almost always included a de-identified subject ID, COVID-19 status, age in years and sex. The repertoires were released in a freely available public database meant as a resource for research on the immune response to SARS-CoV-2. The prospective study material was composed of cDNA or gDNA derived from T cells, B-cell-depleted T cells, or PBMCs.

In the prospective study, participants were roughly 18 to 100 years old, resided in about two dozen geographic areas of the United States, and were enrolled through a virtual design. Cohort assignment in the prospective study relied on participant-reported clinical history from a screening survey and a study questionnaire. ImmuneRACE Cohort 3 recovered participants were defined by two consecutive negative NP/OP PCR tests, healthcare professional clearance, or symptom resolution. In the prospective study, mobile phlebotomists collected whole blood, serum and a nasopharyngeal or oropharyngeal swab from each participant. Additional blood draws and questionnaires over an approximately two-month period could optionally be provided by prospective study participants. Blood samples from the prospective study were shipped frozen or at room temperature prior to DNA extraction. Inclusive of the bounding cysteine and phenylalanine, the CDR3 is 15 residues long. Only the CDR3 DNA stays, 45 bases, in frame from base 1. V is clipped by 10 bases and J by 0 bases, and the sequence between their germline boundaries is 16 bases long. Per the germline V gene, SNHLY is the CDR1 and FYNNEI is the CDR2.

TCRbeta CDR3 regions were amplified from genomic DNA by means of the immunoSEQ Assay, a bias-controlled multiplex PCR. In the original analysis: The number of nucleated cells in each sample was estimated by amplification of reference gene primers within the assay. To quantify the absolute abundance of each unique TCRbeta CDR3 rearrangement, sequence reads were collapsed and filtered. For each sample, productive Simpson clonality was calculated as the square root of Simpson's diversity index over productive rearrangements. The source is immuneACCESS, and TCRdb retained only in-frame sequences with V and J called. Part of the clones is not carried over; for the studies checked, unresolved V genes explain less than half of this, and the remainder is unexplained. The DNA was the basis for D and trimming; V, J and clone size are from that table. Within this sample are some 300,000 clones, with roughly 90% of them counted one time only. Around a tenth of the sample belongs to the ten largest clones.

What the research found in general, with its limitations: The amount of clinical and demographic metadata varied by source and participant and was provided uncurated.

To note about this clone: Its antigen has not been determined. No clone much larger than this one lies a single base away; base qualities are absent.

The chain joins TRBV2 to TRBJ2-1, and TRBD2 may be the D gene, going by 5 matching bases. Sample: PBMCs or T cells enriched from blood (not recorded which). The sequence derives from a woman aged 40 to 49 who had recovered from COVID-19. The CDR3 protein: CAITIARSSYNEQFF. The DNA is TGTGCCATTACGATAGCGCGAAGCTCCTACAATGAGCAGTTCTTC.